This T cell receptor beta chain was observed in a study of CD8+ T cells in alopecia areata. Points from the study as a whole: Greater clonality was observed in lesional scalp samples, especially alopecia totalis/universalis, versus normal scalp.

Germline CDR1 and CDR2: KGHSH and LQKENI. The CDR3 is 14 amino acids. V shed 3 bases and J shed 6 bases, with 13 bases lying between them. It was cDNA, reverse transcribed from extracted RNA, that served as the sequencing template. TCRdb's copy holds only in-frame clones and misses some; the assay was immunoSEQ multiplex PCR. Altogether approximately 180,000 clones are present, just under 60% being singletons, with the ten largest covering 14% to 15%. Details on this clone: Antigen: not known.

This sample comprised CD4+ T cells sorted from blood, obtained at week 0. This rearrangement joins TRBV18 to TRBJ2-3, with a tentative D call TRBD2 (6 bases). The TCR sequence derives from a human donor with alopecia areata. The CDR3 protein is CASSPFEREDTQYF. CDR3 sequence (DNA): TGTGCCAGCTCACCTTTTGAACGGGAGGATACGCAGTATTTT.